This entry lists 16 T cell receptor beta chains sequenced from one sample in a study of shared clonotypes between healthy human individuals. The data were produced by immunoSEQ multiplex PCR, yet TCRdb's version contains in-frame clones alone and is incomplete. The repertoire holds 450,000 to 550,000 clones, with 79% as singletons. Sequenced input: PBMCs. The source of these receptors is a woman aged 40 to 49 in good health. Some clones in this sample may be carry-over from other donors' samples.

This clone was detected ten times or more. The chain links TRBV4-1 to TRBJ2-3; 8 positions match TRBD2. The CDR3 loop spans 17 amino acids. Germline assignment: CDR1 MGHRA and CDR2 YSYEKL. Unmatched junction bases numbered 13, after V lost 4 bases and J lost 4 bases. The CDR3 nucleotides are TGCGCCAGCAGCCCTCGATTCGGGGGGGGCCCGGCAGATACGCAGTATTTT. Translated, it gives CASSPRFGGGPADTQYF.

The rearrangement uses TRBV19 and TRBJ2-5; 10 bases are shared with TRBD1. CDR3 length: 15 amino acids. Germline loops: CDR1 LNHDA, CDR2 SQIVND (reference sequence). The V segment lost 6 bases and the J segment 5 bases; nucleotides outside the gene matches: 9. CDR3 in DNA: TGTGCCAGTAGGCGACAGGGGGCGCTTTGGGAGACCCAGTACTTC. Translating gives CASRRQGALWETQYF.

This chain uses TRBV19 with TRBJ1-1, with D tentatively TRBD1 (5 bases). The CDR3 runs 15 residues. Germline V lookup: CDR1 LNHDA, CDR2 SQIVND (reference sequence). Trimming removed 6 bases from V and 5 bases from J, with 19 bases in between. The CDR3 DNA sequence: TGTGCCAGTAGCCTCCGGGGGGGAGGGTATACTGAAGCTTTCTTT. It is translated as CASSLRGGGYTEAFF.

Of note for this clone: A read error may be the cause here, since a much bigger clone is one base away. V gene TRBV2 combines with J gene TRBJ1-5; 8 bases match TRBD1. Germline lookup yields CDR1 SNHLY and CDR2 FYNNEI. There are 15 residues in the CDR3. In DNA form, the CDR3 reads TGTGCCAGCAGTCTGGCAGGGGGCGCGGGGCAGCTCCAGCATTTT. Amino acids: CASSLAGGAGQLQHF. Combining the CDR3 with reference TRBV2 and TRBJ1-5 gives the whole variable domain EPEVTQTPSHQVTQMGQEVILRCVPISNHLYFYWYRQILGQKVEFLVSFYNNEISEKSEIFDDQFSVERPDGSNFTLKIRSTKLEDSAMYFCASSLAGGAGQLQHFGDGTRLSIL.

V is TRBV27 and J is TRBJ2-7; 9 nucleotides line up with TRBD2. Germline V gene lookup returns CDR1 MNHEY and CDR2 SMNVEV (reference sequence). With 2 bases clipped from V and 4 bases from J, the junction kept 3 bases outside the gene matches. CDR3 length: 14 residues. The CDR3 nucleotides read TGTGCCAGCAGTTTACTAGCGGGGCAGTACGAGCAGTACTTC. This translates into CASSLLAGQYEQYF.

The chain uses TRBV19 and TRBJ1-4; perhaps TRBD1 as D (5 bases). The germline gives CDR1 LNHDA, CDR2 SQIVND (reference sequence). Trimming removed 1 base at V and 7 bases at J, with 13 bases between. CDR3 length: 15 amino acids. The CDR3 nucleotides are TGTGCCAGTAGTATAGGCGGGACGGCCTCTGAAAAACTGTTTTTT. This sequence encodes CASSIGGTASEKLFF.

V and J are TRBV2 and TRBJ2-7; 11 bases map to TRBD2. Germline V gives CDR1 SNHLY, CDR2 FYNNEI. The CDR3 loop spans 17 amino acids. V shed 5 bases, J shed 0 bases, and the junction held 9 bases outside the gene matches. The CDR3 region has the DNA TGTGCCAGCAGTCCTTTCTTCACTAGCGGGAGCTCCTACGAGCAGTACTTC. Protein sequence: CASSPFFTSGSSYEQYF. Full variable domain (outside the CDR3, taken from reference TRBV2 and TRBJ2-7): EPEVTQTPSHQVTQMGQEVILRCVPISNHLYFYWYRQILGQKVEFLVSFYNNEISEKSEIFDDQFSVERPDGSNFTLKIRSTKLEDSAMYFCASSPFFTSGSSYEQYFGPGTRLTVT.

The chain is built from TRBV27 and TRBJ2-1; D not certain. Germline CDR1 and CDR2: MNHEY and SMNVEV (reference sequence). V shed 6 bases and J shed 4 bases, with 16 bases lying between them. There are 15 residues in the CDR3. The CDR3 region has the DNA TGTGCCAGCAGACTCTTTGGCGGCCCTTACAATGAGCAGTTCTTC. It specifies CASRLFGGPYNEQFF.

As to this clone: This likely stems from a read error, as it lies one base from a far larger clone. This sample also contains other DNA sequences that code for the same CDR3. The chain has TRBV21-1 and TRBJ2-7; TRBD2, the table's D call, was not compared with the DNA. TRBV21-1 corresponds to a pseudogene. The CDR3 length is 15 residues. CDR3 sequence: CASSKDAAGAEEQYF. The CDR3 coding sequence is TGTGCTAGCAGCAAAGACGCAGCGGGAGCGGAAGAGCAGTACTTC.

The chain recombines TRBV7-2 with TRBJ2-1; D is ambiguous. The CDR3 sequence is 11 residues long. The V and J ends lost 0 bases and 9 bases respectively, with 3 bases between them. CDR1 is SGHTA, CDR2 FQGNSA, per germline. CDR3 sequence reads: CASSLALEQFF. The CDR3 region has the DNA TGTGCCAGCAGCTTAGCCCTTGAGCAGTTCTTC.

The rearrangement uses TRBV2 and TRBJ1-2; TRBD1 aligns across 9 bases. Germline-derived CDR1 and CDR2 are SNHLY and FYNNEI. J lost 4 bases, V lost 6 bases, and 3 bases had no gene match. The CDR3 covers 13 residues. In DNA, the CDR3 is TGTGCCAGCAGGGACAGGGGAACCTATGGCTACACCTTC. As protein: CASRDRGTYGYTF. The variable domain in full, completed from reference TRBV2 and TRBJ1-2, reads EPEVTQTPSHQVTQMGQEVILRCVPISNHLYFYWYRQILGQKVEFLVSFYNNEISEKSEIFDDQFSVERPDGSNFTLKIRSTKLEDSAMYFCASRDRGTYGYTFGSGTRLTVV.

The V gene is TRBV7-9, the J gene TRBJ2-1, with 13 positions matching TRBD2. Germline V gene data show CDR1 as SEHNR and CDR2 as FQNEAQ (reference sequence). V dropped 4 bases and J dropped 4; count of bases not matched to a gene: 7. The length of the CDR3 is 17 residues. CDR3 region: CASSSGLAGAVYNEQFF. For the CDR3, the DNA is TGTGCCAGCAGCTCTGGACTAGCGGGGGCCGTGTACAATGAGCAGTTCTTC.

This clone was seen only once. The chain couples TRBV2 to TRBJ1-1; no clear D gene. V dropped 6 bases and J dropped 3 bases, with 11 bases sitting between them. This CDR3 contains 13 residues. Germline loops: CDR1 SNHLY, CDR2 FYNNEI. The chain's CDR3 is CASSFNTDTEAFF. The CDR3 bases are TGTGCCAGCAGCTTCAATACGGACACTGAAGCTTTCTTT.

This chain links TRBV30 with TRBJ2-5; no definite D call. The CDR3 has 11 amino acids. V lost 4 bases and J 2 bases, leaving 5 bases between the germline ends. CDR1 is GTSNPN and CDR2 is SVGIG in the germline V gene (reference sequence). CDR3 protein: CAWKGQETQYF. CDR3 DNA: TGTGCCTGGAAGGGTCAAGAGACCCAGTACTTC. The variable domain in full, with the rest retrieved from reference TRBV30 and TRBJ2-5, is SQTIHQWPATLVQPVGSPLSLECTVEGTSNPNLYWYRQAAGRGLQLLFYSVGIGQISSEVPQNLSASRPQDRQFILSSKKLLLSDSGFYLCAWKGQETQYFGPGTRLLVL.

The chain couples TRBV7-2 to TRBJ2-1; D possibly corresponds to TRBD2 (6 bases). This CDR3 has 15 amino acids. From germline, CDR1 is SGHTA and CDR2 FQGNSA. The V gene lost 5 bases and the J gene lost 0 bases, with 11 bases spanning the gap. The CDR3 DNA reads as TGTGCCAGCAGCCCCCGCGGGGACTCCTACAATGAGCAGTTCTTC. As protein: CASSPRGDSYNEQFF.

The rearrangement links TRBV5-1 to TRBJ2-5; possibly TRBD2 for D (5 bases). This CDR3 is built from 16 residues. CDR1 and CDR2 from the germline V gene are SGHRS and YFSETQ. Trimming left V 0 bases short and J 5 bases short, with 17 bases between. Here the CDR3 DNA reads TGCGCCAGCAGCTTGGCCGTGGTCCCCCGGAGGGAGACCCAGTACTTC. Encoded protein: CASSLAVVPRRETQYF.